Below, one T cell receptor beta chain is given with its context. The sample belongs to a study of PD-L1 blockade in urothelial cancer. The V gene lost 5 bases and the J gene lost 0 bases, with 11 bases spanning the gap. CDR1 SGHTA and CDR2 FQGNSA come from the germline V gene. The CDR3 is 15 residues long. The time point denotes: pretreatment peripheral blood. Sequencing was performed with immunoSEQ multiplex PCR; in TCRdb, only in-frame clones are kept and a portion is missing. The data contain around 40,000 clones, approximately 89% of them singletons. The sequence was collected from a woman aged 55 to 70 with urothelial cancer. The starting material was PBMCs, obtained around atezolizumab (anti-PD-L1) treatment. J is TRBJ1-3 and V is TRBV7-2, with D perhaps TRBD1 (6 bases). The CDR3 region has the DNA TGTGCCAGCAGCCAACAGGGTTACTCTGGAAACACCATATATTTT. Protein: CASSQQGYSGNTIYF.